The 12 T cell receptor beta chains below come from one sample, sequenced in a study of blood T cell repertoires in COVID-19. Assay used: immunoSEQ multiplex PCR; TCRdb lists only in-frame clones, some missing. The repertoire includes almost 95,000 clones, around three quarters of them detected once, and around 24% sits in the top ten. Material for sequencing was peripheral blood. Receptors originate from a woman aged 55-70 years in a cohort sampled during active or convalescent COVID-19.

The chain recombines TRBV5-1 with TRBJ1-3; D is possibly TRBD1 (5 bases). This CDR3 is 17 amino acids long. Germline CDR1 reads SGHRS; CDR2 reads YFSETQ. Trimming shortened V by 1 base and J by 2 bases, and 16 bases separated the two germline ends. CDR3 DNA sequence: TGCGCCAGCAGCTTGCAATCTGTAGGGGCGACTGGAAACACCATATATTTT. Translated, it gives CASSLQSVGATGNTIYF.

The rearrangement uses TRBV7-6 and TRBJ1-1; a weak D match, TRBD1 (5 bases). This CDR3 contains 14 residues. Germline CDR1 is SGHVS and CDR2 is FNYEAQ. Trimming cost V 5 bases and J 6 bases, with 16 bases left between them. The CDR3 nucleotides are TGTGCCAGCAGCCACGGGGGAGTGGGGGCTGAAGCTTTCTTT. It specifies CASSHGGVGAEAFF.

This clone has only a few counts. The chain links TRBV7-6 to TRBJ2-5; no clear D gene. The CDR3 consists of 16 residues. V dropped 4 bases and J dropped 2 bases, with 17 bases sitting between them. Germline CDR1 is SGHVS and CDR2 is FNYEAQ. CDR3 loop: CASSSALADSQETQYF. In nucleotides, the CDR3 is TGTGCCAGCAGCTCTGCTTTGGCGGATAGTCAAGAGACCCAGTACTTC.

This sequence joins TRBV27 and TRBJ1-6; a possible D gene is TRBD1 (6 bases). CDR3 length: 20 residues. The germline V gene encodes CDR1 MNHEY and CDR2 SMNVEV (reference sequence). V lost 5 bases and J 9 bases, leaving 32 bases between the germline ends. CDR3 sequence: CASSPIGPRTDRSIVSPLHF. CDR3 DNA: TGTGCCAGCAGTCCTATAGGCCCCCGGACAGATAGATCTATAGTTTCACCCCTCCACTTT.

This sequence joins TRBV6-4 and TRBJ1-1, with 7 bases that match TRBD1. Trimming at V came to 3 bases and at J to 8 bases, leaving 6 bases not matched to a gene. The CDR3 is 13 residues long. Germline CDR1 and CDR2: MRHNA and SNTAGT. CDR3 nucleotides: TGTGCCAGCAGTGATCGGACAGGAGGGGAAGCTTTCTTT. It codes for CASSDRTGGEAFF.

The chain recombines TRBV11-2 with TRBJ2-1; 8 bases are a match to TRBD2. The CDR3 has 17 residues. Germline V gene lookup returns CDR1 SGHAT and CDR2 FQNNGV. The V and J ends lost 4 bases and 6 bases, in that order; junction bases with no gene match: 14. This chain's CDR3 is CASSSPRSSGGGNEQFF. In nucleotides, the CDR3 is TGTGCCAGCAGCTCCCCTCGATCCAGCGGGGGTGGCAATGAGCAGTTCTTC.

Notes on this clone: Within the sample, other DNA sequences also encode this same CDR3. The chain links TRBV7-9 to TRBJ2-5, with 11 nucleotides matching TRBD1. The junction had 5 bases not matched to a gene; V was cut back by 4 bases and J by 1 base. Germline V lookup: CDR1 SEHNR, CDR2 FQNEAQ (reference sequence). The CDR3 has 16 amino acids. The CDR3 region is CASSSGTGGPQETQYF. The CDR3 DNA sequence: TGTGCCAGCAGCTCCGGGACAGGGGGACCCCAAGAGACCCAGTACTTC.

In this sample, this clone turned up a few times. The CDR3 spells CASSLAGGQVDSPLHF. In DNA, the CDR3 is TGTGCCAGCAGCTTGGCCGGGGGTCAGGTTGATTCACCCCTCCACTTT. The chain couples TRBV5-4 to TRBJ1-6, with D perhaps TRBD1 (5 bases). The CDR3 is 16 residues long. Germline V CDR1 and CDR2: SGHNT, YYREEE (reference sequence). The V and J ends lost 0 bases and 8 bases respectively, with 15 bases between them.

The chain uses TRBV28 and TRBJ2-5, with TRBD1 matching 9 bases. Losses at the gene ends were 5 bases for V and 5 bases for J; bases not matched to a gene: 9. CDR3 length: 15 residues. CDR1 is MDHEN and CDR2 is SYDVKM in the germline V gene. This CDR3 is CASSEQGARAETQYF. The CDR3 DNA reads TGTGCCAGCAGTGAACAGGGGGCTCGAGCGGAGACCCAGTACTTC.

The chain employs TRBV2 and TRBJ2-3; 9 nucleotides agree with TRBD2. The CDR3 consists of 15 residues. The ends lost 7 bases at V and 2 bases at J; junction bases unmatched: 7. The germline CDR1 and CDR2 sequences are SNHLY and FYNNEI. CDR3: CASTNGGGATDTQYF. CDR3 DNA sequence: TGTGCCAGCACCAATGGCGGGGGGGCCACAGATACGCAGTATTTT.

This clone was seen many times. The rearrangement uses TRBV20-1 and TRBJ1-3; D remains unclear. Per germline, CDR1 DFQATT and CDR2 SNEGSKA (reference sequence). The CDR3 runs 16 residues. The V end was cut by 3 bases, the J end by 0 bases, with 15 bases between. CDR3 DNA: TGCAGTGCTAGTAGAGAGGATTTCGGCTCTGGAAACACCATATATTTT. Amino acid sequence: CSASREDFGSGNTIYF.

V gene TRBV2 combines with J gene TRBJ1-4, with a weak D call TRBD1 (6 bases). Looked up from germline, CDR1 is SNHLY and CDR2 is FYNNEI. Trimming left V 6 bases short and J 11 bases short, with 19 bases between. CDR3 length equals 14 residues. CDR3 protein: CASRGNRVLGKLFF. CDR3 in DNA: TGTGCCAGCAGGGGGAACAGGGTTTTGGGCAAACTGTTTTTT.